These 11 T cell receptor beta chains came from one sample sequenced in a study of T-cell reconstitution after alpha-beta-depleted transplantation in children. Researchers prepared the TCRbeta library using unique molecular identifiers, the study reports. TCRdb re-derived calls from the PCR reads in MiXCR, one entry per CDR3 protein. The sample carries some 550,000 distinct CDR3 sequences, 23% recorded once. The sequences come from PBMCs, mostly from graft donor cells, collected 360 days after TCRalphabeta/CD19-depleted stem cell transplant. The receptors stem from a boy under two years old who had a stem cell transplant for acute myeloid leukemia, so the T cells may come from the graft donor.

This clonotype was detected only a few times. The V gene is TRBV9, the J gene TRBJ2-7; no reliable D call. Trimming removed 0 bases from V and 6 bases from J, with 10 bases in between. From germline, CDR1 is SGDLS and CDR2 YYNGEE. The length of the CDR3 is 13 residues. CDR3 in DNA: TGTGCCAGCAGCGTAGTGGTAGGTGGCGAGCAGTACTTC. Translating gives CASSVVVGGEQYF.

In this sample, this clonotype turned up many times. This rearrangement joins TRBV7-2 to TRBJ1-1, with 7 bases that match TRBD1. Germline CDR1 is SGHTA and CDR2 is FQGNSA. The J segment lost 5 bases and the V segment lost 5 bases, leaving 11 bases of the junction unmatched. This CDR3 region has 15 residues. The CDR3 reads CASSLEQGRGTEAFF. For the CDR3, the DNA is TGTGCCAGCAGCCTTGAACAGGGGAGAGGTACTGAAGCTTTCTTT.

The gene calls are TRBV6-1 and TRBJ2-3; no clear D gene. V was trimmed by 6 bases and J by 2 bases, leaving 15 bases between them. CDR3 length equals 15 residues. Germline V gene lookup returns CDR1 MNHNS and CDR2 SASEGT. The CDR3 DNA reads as TGTGCCAGCAGCCTGGCCCGGGTCCACACAGATACGCAGTATTTT. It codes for CASSLARVHTDTQYF.

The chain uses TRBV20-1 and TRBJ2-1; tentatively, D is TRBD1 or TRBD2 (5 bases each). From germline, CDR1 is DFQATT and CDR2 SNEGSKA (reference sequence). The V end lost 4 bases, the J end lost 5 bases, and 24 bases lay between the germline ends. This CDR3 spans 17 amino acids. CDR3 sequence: CSAIEGPTRRHDNEQFF. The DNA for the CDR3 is TGCAGTGCTATCGAGGGGCCCACTAGGCGTCACGACAATGAGCAGTTCTTC.

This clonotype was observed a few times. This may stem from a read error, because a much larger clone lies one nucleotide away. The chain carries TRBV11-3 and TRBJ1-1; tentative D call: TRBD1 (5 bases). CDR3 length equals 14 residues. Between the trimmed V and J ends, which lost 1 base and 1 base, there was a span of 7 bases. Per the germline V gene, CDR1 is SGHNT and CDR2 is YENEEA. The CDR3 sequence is CASSLGRANTEAFF. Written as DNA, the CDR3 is TGTGCCAGCAGCTTAGGCAGGGCGAACACTGAAGCTTTCTTT.

The CDR3 loop reads CASSFGTGGKLFF. The DNA of the CDR3 is TGTGCCAGCAGTTTCGGGACAGGCGGGAAACTGTTTTTT. The V gene is TRBV12-3 or TRBV12-4, the J gene TRBJ1-4, with 8 bases fitting TRBD1. CDR3 size: 13 residues. J gave up 11 bases and V 3 bases, and 5 bases lay outside the gene matches.

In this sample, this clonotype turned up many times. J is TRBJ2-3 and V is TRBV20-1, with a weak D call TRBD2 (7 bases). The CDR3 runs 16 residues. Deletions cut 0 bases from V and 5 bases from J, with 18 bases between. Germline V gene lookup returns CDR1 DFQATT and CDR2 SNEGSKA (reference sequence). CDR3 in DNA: TGCAGTGCTAGAGATGGAGGGGGGGGGCGGGGAGATACGCAGTATTTT. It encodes CSARDGGGGRGDTQYF.

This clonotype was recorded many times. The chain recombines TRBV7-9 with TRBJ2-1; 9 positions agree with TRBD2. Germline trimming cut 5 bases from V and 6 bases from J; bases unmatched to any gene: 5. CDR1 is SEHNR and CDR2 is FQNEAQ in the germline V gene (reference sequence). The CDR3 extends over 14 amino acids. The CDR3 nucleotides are TGTGCCAGCAGCGCCCTGACTAGCGGCAATGAGCAGTTCTTC. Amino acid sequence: CASSALTSGNEQFF.

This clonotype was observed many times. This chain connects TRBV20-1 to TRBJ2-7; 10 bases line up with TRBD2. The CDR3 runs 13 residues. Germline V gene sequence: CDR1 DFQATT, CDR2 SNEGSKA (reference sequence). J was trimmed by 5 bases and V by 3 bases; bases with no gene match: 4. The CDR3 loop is CSARGLAFDEQYV. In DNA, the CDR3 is TGCAGTGCTAGGGGACTAGCGTTCGACGAGCAGTACGTC.

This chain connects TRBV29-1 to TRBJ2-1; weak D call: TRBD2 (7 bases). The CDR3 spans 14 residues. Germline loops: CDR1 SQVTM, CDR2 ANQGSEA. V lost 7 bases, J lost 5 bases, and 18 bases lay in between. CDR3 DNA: TGCAGCGCCGCAAGGGGGGGCCCCGACAATGAGCAGTTCTTC. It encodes CSAARGGPDNEQFF.

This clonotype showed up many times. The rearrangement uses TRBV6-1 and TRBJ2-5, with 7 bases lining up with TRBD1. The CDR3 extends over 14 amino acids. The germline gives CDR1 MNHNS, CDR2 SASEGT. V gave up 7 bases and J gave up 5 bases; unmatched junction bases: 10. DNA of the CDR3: TGTGCCAGCACCCAACCGGGACAGTGGGAGACCCAGTACTTC. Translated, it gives CASTQPGQWETQYF.